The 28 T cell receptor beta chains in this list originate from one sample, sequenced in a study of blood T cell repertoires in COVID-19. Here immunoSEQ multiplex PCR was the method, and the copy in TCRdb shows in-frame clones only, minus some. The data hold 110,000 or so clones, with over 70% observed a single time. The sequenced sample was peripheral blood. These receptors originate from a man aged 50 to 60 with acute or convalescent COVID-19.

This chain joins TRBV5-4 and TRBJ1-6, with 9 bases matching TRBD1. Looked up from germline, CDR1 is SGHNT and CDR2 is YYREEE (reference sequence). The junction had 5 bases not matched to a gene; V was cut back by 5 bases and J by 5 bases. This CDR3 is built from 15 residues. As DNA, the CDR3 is TGTGCCAGCAGGCCACAGGGGGCCAATAATTCACCCCTCCACTTT. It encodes CASRPQGANNSPLHF.

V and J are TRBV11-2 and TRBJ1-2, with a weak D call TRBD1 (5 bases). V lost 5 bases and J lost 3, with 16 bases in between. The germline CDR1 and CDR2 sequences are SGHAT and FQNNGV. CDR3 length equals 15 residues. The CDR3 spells CASSPAGGAYYGYTF. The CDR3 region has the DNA TGTGCCAGCAGCCCTGCGGGAGGGGCCTACTATGGCTACACCTTC. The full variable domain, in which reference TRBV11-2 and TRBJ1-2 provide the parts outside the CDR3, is EAGVAQSPRYKIIEKRQSVAFWCNPISGHATLYWYQQILGQGPKLLIQFQNNGVVDDSQLPKDRFSAERLKGVDSTLKIQPAKLEDSAVYLCASSPAGGAYYGYTFGSGTRLTVV.

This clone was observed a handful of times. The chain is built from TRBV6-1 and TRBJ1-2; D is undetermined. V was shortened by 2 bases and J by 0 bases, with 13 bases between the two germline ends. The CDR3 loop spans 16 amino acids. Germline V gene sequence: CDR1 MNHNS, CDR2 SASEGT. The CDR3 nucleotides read TGTGCCAGCAGTGAATTGAGGGAGTACACTAACTATGGCTACACCTTC. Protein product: CASSELREYTNYGYTF.

The CDR3 region has the DNA TGTGCCTGGAGTTCCGATCCTACCCGCTATGGCTACACCTTC. It translates to CAWSSDPTRYGYTF. The chain is built from TRBV30 and TRBJ1-2, with D unclear. V dropped 2 bases and J dropped 4 bases, with 14 bases sitting between them. Germline CDR1 is GTSNPN and CDR2 is SVGIG (reference sequence). This CDR3 is built from 14 residues.

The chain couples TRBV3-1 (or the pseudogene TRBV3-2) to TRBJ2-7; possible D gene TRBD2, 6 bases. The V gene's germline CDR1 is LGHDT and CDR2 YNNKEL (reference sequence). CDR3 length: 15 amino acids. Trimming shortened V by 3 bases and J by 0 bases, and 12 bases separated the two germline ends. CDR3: CASSQGGVPSYEQYF. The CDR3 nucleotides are TGTGCCAGCAGCCAGGGCGGGGTACCCTCCTACGAGCAGTACTTC.

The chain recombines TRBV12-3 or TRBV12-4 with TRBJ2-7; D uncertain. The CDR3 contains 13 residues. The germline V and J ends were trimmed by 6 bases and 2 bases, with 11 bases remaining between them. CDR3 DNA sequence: TGTGCCAGCAGCTCCCACGGTCCCTACGAGCAGTACTTC. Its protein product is CASSSHGPYEQYF.

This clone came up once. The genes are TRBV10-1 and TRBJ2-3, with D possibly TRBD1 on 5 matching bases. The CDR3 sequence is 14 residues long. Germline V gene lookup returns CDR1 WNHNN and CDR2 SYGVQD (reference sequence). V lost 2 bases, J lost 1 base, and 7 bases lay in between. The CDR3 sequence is CASSETGRTDTQYF. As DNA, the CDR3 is TGCGCCAGCAGTGAGACAGGACGCACAGATACGCAGTATTTT.

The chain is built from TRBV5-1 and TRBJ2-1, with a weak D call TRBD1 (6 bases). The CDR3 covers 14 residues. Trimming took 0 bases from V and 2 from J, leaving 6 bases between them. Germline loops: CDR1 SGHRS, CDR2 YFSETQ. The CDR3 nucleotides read TGCGCCAGCAGCTTGGGGGACACCTACAATGAGCAGTTCTTC. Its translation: CASSLGDTYNEQFF.

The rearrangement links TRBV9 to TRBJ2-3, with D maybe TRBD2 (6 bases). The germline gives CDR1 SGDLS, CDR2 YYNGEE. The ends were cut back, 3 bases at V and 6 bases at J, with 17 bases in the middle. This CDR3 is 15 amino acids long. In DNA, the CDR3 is TGTGCCAGCAGCGGGGACTTGGGCAGGGTTGATACGCAGTATTTT. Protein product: CASSGDLGRVDTQYF.

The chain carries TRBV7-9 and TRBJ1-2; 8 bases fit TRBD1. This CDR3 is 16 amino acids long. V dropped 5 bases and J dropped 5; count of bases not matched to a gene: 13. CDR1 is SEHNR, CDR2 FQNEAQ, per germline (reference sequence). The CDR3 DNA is TGTGCCAGCAGCAACGGGTCAGACAGGGGAATATATGGCTACACCTTC. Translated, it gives CASSNGSDRGIYGYTF.

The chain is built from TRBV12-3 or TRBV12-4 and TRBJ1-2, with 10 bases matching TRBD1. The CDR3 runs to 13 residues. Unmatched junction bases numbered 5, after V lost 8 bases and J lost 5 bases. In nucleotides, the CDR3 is TGTGCCAGCGGGGACAGGGGAGTTTATGGCTACACCTTC. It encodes CASGDRGVYGYTF.

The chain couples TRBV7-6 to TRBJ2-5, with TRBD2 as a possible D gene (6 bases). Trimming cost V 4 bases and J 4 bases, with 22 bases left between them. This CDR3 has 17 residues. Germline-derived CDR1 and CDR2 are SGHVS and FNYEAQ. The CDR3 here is CASSSLTVAGMGETQYF. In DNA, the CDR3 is TGTGCCAGCAGCTCCCTGACAGTTGCGGGGATGGGAGAGACCCAGTACTTC. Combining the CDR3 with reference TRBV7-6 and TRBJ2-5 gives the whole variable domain GAGVSQSPRYKVTKRGQDVALRCDPISGHVSLYWYRQALGQGPEFLTYFNYEAQQDKSGLPNDRFSAERPEGSISTLTIQRTEQRDSAMYRCASSSLTVAGMGETQYFGPGTRLLVL.

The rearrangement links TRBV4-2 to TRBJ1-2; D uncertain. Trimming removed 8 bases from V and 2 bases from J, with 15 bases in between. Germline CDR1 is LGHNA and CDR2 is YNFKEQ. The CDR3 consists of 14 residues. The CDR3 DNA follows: TGTGCCAGCGTTGCCACGGGAGGGAACTATGGCTACACCTTC. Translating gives CASVATGGNYGYTF.

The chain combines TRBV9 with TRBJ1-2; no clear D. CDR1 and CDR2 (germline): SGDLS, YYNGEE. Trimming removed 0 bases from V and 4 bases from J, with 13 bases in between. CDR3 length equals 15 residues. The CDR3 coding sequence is TGTGCCAGCAGCGTAGGGGTCGGGGTCGGCTATGGCTACACCTTC. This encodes CASSVGVGVGYGYTF. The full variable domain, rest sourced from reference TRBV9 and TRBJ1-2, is DSGVTQTPKHLITATGQRVTLRCSPRSGDLSVYWYQQSLDQGLQFLIQYYNGEERAKGNILERFSAQQFPDLHSELNLSSLELGDSALYFCASSVGVGVGYGYTFGSGTRLTVV.

The CDR3 DNA follows: TGTGCCAGCAGCTTAGGAAGACTAGCGGGGGGCACAGATACGCAGTATTTT. Protein: CASSLGRLAGGTDTQYF. This rearrangement joins TRBV7-2 to TRBJ2-3; TRBD2 aligns across 12 bases. V was pared by 1 base and J by 1 base, with 3 bases of the junction left unmatched. Germline CDR1 SGHTA, CDR2 FQGNSA. The CDR3 is made up of 17 amino acids.

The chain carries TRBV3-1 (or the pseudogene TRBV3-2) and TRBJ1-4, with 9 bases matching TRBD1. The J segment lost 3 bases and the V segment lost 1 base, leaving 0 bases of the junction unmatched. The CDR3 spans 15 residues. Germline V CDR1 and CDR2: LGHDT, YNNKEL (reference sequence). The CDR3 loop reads CASSQGQGANEKLFF. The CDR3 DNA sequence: TGTGCCAGCAGCCAAGGACAGGGGGCTAATGAAAAACTGTTTTTT.

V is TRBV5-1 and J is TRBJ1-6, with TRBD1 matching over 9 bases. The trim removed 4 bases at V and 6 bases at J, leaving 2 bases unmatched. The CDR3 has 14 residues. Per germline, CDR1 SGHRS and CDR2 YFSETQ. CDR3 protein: CASSRQGGNSPLHF. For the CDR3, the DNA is TGCGCCAGCAGCCGACAGGGGGGTAATTCACCCCTCCACTTT.

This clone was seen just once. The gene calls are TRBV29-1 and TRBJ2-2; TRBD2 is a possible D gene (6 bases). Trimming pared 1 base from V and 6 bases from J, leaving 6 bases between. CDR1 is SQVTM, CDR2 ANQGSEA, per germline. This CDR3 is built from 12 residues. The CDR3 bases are TGCAGCGTTGAAGTAGCGGCCGGGGAGCTGTTTTTT. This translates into CSVEVAAGELFF.

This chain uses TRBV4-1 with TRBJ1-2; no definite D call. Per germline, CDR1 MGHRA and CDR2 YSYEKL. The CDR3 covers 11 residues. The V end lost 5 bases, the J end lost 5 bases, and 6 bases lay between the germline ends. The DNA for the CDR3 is TGCGCCAGCAGCAATCCGTATGGCTACACCTTC. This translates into CASSNPYGYTF.

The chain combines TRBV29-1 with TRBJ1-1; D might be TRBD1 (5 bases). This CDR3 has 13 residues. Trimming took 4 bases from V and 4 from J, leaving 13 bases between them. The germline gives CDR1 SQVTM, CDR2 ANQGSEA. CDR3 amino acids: CSVAQGWGTEAFF. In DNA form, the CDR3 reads TGCAGCGTTGCCCAGGGATGGGGCACTGAAGCTTTCTTT. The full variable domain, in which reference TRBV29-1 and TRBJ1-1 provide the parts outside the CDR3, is SAVISQKPSRDICQRGTSLTIQCQVDSQVTMMFWYRQQPGQSLTLIATANQGSEATYESGFVIDKFPISRPNLTFSTLTVSNMSPEDSSIYLCSVAQGWGTEAFFGQGTRLTVV.

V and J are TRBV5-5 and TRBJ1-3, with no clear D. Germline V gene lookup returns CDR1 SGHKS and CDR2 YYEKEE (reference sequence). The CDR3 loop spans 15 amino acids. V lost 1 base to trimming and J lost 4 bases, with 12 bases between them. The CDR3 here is CASSLLAGSGNTIYF. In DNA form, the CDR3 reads TGTGCCAGCAGCTTGTTGGCGGGCTCGGGAAACACCATATATTTT.

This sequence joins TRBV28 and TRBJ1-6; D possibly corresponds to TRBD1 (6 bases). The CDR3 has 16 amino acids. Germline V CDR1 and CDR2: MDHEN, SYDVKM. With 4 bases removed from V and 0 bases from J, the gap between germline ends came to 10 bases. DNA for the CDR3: TGTGCCAGCAGTTCCGGACAGACCTCCTATAATTCACCCCTCCACTTT. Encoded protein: CASSSGQTSYNSPLHF.

CDR3 in DNA: TGTGCCAGCAGCATTGGGACAGGCGCTAACTATGGCTACACCTTC. It is translated as CASSIGTGANYGYTF. The rearrangement uses TRBV7-2 and TRBJ1-2; 8 bases are shared with TRBD1. CDR1 is SGHTA and CDR2 is FQGNSA in the germline V gene. The junction had 5 bases not matched to a gene; V was cut back by 5 bases and J by 0 bases. This CDR3 has 15 amino acids.

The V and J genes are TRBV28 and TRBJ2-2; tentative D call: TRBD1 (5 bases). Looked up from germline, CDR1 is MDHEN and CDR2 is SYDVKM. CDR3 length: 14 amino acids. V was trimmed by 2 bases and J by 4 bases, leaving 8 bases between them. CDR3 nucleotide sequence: TGTGCCAGCAGTTTACTAGGGGCCACCGGGGAGCTGTTTTTT. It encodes CASSLLGATGELFF.

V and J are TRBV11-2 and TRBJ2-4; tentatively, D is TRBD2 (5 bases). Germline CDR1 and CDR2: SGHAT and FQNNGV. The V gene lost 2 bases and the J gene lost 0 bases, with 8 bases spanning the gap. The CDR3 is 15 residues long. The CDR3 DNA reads TGTGCCAGCAGCTTACTCCGGGAAGCCAAAAACATTCAGTACTTC. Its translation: CASSLLREAKNIQYF.

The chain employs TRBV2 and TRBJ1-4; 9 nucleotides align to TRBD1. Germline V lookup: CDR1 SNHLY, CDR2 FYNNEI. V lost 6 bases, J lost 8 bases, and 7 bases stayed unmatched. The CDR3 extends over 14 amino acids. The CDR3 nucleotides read TGTGCCAGCAGCTCGGACAGGGGAAAGGAAAAACTGTTTTTT. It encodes CASSSDRGKEKLFF.

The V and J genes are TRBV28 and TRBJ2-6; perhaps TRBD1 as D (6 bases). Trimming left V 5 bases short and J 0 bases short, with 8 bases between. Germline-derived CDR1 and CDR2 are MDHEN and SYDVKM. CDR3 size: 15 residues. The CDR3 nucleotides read TGTGCCAGCAGTGGGGGCGGCTCTGGGGCCAACGTCCTGACTTTC. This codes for CASSGGGSGANVLTF.

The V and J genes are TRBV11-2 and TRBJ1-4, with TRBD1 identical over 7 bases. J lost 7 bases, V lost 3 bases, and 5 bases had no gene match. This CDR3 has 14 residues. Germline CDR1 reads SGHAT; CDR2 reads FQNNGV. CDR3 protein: CASSFRGLGEKLFF. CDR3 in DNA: TGTGCCAGCAGCTTTAGGGGGCTGGGTGAAAAACTGTTTTTT.